The T cell receptor beta chain described here comes from a study of Ad26.COV2.S vaccination and SARS-CoV-2 variants. About the study: Recipients of Ad26.COV2.S got it intramuscularly, once or twice 56 days apart. Study outcomes and limitations: Spike-specific TCR breadth was greater after Ad26.COV2.S than placebo.

Treatment of the sample: some 20 received Ad26.COV2.S at low or high dose, single or two shots; about 5 received placebo; per-sample allocation not given. The samples were gathered on day 63 after the first injection of vaccine or placebo. What was given as vaccine was an Ad26 vector encoding Wuhan-strain SARS-CoV-2 spike. Germline CDR1 is SGHTA and CDR2 is FQGNSA. V was pared by 5 bases and J by 7 bases, with 18 bases between. The length of the CDR3 is 16 residues. Only in-frame clones appear in the TCRdb table, and some are missing; sequencing was by immunoSEQ multiplex PCR. The sample holds over 400,000 clones, 80% to 95% seen once. About this clone: As yet, its antigen is unknown.

The sequenced sample was peripheral blood, obtained in a trial of Ad26.COV2.S vaccine versus placebo. The chain carries TRBV7-2 and TRBJ1-6, with D maybe TRBD1 (5 bases). This receptor was obtained from a person aged 18-60 years who received the Ad26.COV2.S COVID-19 vaccine or a placebo. The CDR3 nucleotides are TGTGCCAGCAGCCCCCAACGGGCAGGGCTCAATTCACCCCTCCACTTT. It translates to CASSPQRAGLNSPLHF.